Listed below are T cell receptor beta chains from one sample, sequenced in a study of cytomegalovirus exposure and HLA in healthy donors. The table came from immunoSEQ multiplex PCR; TCRdb's copy has only in-frame clones and leaves some out. The sample includes 200,000 to 250,000 clones, about 86% seen only once; the top ten take 7% to 9%. The sequenced sample was PBMCs. The receptors here all came from a woman in her sixties or seventies in good health and CMV-seropositive. The CDR3 runs from the conserved cysteine through the conserved F or W. Clone size, where shown, is once, few, many, or a class for clones that have expanded.

clone size: .
J gene: TRBJ1-1
V gene: TRBV14
CDR3 protein: CASSQVRTEAFF

clone size: once
J gene: TRBJ1-2
V gene: TRBV16
CDR3 protein: CASSQEDIHYGYTF

clone size: .
J gene: TRBJ2-1
V gene: TRBV27
CDR3 protein: CASSLGSGRSYNEQFF

clone size: once
J gene: TRBJ1-5
V gene: TRBV6-5
CDR3 protein: CASSPDGQGNQPQHF

clone size: .
J gene: TRBJ2-3
V gene: TRBV6-6
CDR3 protein: CASSPTILTDTQYF

clone size: .
J gene: TRBJ1-2
V gene: TRBV7-2
CDR3 protein: CASSLKPTGLTYGYTF

clone size: few
J gene: TRBJ1-1
V gene: TRBV4-1
CDR3 protein: CASSVIQGATEAFF

clone size: .
J gene: TRBJ1-2
V gene: TRBV4-2
CDR3 protein: CASSQEGPAPYGYTF

clone size: .
J gene: TRBJ2-7
V gene: TRBV6-5
CDR3 protein: CASSRDSYYEQYF

clone size: few
J gene: TRBJ1-4
V gene: TRBV2
CDR3 protein: CASSEGLARENEKLFF

clone size: .
J gene: TRBJ1-1
V gene: TRBV5-4
CDR3 protein: CASSLAPAGMNTEAFF

clone size: .
J gene: TRBJ2-4
V gene: TRBV9
CDR3 protein: CASSQWDSPHSQYF

clone size: once
J gene: TRBJ1-2
V gene: TRBV6-1
CDR3 protein: CASRRVQGTFGYTF

clone size: .
J gene: TRBJ2-1
V gene: TRBV14
CDR3 protein: CASSRTSGRDNEQFF

clone size: once
J gene: TRBJ2-2
V gene: TRBV5-1
CDR3 protein: CASSLILRDYLRRTGELFF

clone size: few
J gene: TRBJ1-2
V gene: TRBV6-6
CDR3 protein: CASSRGLQGAKGYTF

clone size: .
J gene: TRBJ2-7
V gene: TRBV4-1
CDR3 protein: CASSQHLREFGEQYF

clone size: .
J gene: TRBJ2-1
V gene: TRBV4-1
CDR3 protein: CASSQDPDRTGSNEQFF

clone size: .
J gene: TRBJ2-3
V gene: TRBV2
CDR3 protein: CASGGPASGGGTQYF

clone size: few
J gene: TRBJ1-5
V gene: TRBV30
CDR3 protein: CAWSERGGLLNNQPQHF

clone size: .
J gene: TRBJ2-7
V gene: TRBV5-1
CDR3 protein: CASSLKVASSDEQYF

clone size: .
J gene: TRBJ2-7
V gene: TRBV7-9
CDR3 protein: CASSRAGYRGPYEQYF

clone size: .
J gene: TRBJ2-5
V gene: TRBV6-1
CDR3 protein: CASAGDFQETQYF

clone size: once
J gene: TRBJ2-7
V gene: TRBV9
CDR3 protein: CASSVALGKSEGEQYF

clone size: .
J gene: .
V gene: TRBV5-4
CDR3 protein: CASSLYGASGSYEQYF

clone size: .
J gene: TRBJ1-1
V gene: TRBV15
CDR3 protein: CATSRGGGTEAFF

clone size: .
J gene: TRBJ2-7
V gene: TRBV25-1
CDR3 protein: CASSAWTSGSLYEQYF

clone size: .
J gene: TRBJ2-7
V gene: TRBV18
CDR3 protein: CASSLPSGWEQYF

clone size: .
J gene: TRBJ1-2
V gene: TRBV12-2
CDR3 protein: CASRPWTGGNYGYTF

clone size: .
J gene: TRBJ2-7
V gene: TRBV2
CDR3 protein: CASSELGGNSYEQYF

clone size: few
J gene: TRBJ2-7
V gene: TRBV4-2
CDR3 protein: CASSQEVLARAYEQYF

clone size: .
J gene: TRBJ2-3
V gene: TRBV4-1
CDR3 protein: CASSQDLLAGGVDTQYF

clone size: .
J gene: TRBJ2-2
V gene: TRBV5-1
CDR3 protein: CATGTGDGTGELFF

clone size: .
J gene: TRBJ1-1
V gene: TRBV15
CDR3 protein: CATRKGQGMTEAFF

clone size: .
J gene: TRBJ1-5
V gene: TRBV28
CDR3 protein: CATHRGQSNQPQHF

clone size: .
J gene: TRBJ1-1
V gene: TRBV7-9
CDR3 protein: CASSLDTGKYTEAFF

clone size: .
J gene: TRBJ2-1
V gene: TRBV5-1
CDR3 protein: CASSPRGKADNEQFF

clone size: .
J gene: TRBJ1-2
V gene: TRBV19
CDR3 protein: CASSPGGLTNYGYTF

clone size: .
J gene: TRBJ2-2
V gene: TRBV5-6
CDR3 protein: CASSTDRGRLGELFF

clone size: once
J gene: TRBJ2-5
V gene: TRBV2
CDR3 protein: CASSPYREETQYF

clone size: once
J gene: TRBJ1-1
V gene: TRBV11-2
CDR3 protein: CASSLDLSTGAFF

clone size: .
J gene: TRBJ2-5
V gene: TRBV30
CDR3 protein: CAWSRAGAGRETQYF

clone size: .
J gene: TRBJ1-4
V gene: TRBV9
CDR3 protein: CASSVPQEGPNEKLFF

clone size: .
J gene: TRBJ2-2
V gene: TRBV6-1
CDR3 protein: CASSELAGVAGELFF

clone size: .
J gene: TRBJ1-1
V gene: TRBV10-3
CDR3 protein: CATRDRENTEAFF

clone size: once
J gene: TRBJ1-1
V gene: TRBV5-1
CDR3 protein: CASSAERGETEAFF

clone size: .
J gene: TRBJ2-3
V gene: TRBV11-3
CDR3 protein: CASSGRGNTDTQYF

clone size: .
J gene: TRBJ2-1
V gene: TRBV5-6
CDR3 protein: CASSSRLAGGGFAYNEQFF

clone size: .
J gene: .
V gene: TRBV5-4
CDR3 protein: CASSLDRQGANYEQYF

clone size: .
J gene: TRBJ1-5
V gene: TRBV19
CDR3 protein: CASSTGQGIQPQHF

clone size: few
J gene: TRBJ1-1
V gene: TRBV5-1
CDR3 protein: CASSAWTENTEAFF

clone size: .
J gene: TRBJ2-3
V gene: TRBV9
CDR3 protein: CASSVDGGQVDTQYF